This paragraph reports one TCR beta chain. The antigen is unknown. The sample comes from a study of cytomegalovirus exposure and HLA in healthy donors. Study-level points and caveats: There were some public TCRs occurring in many donors, but most TCR sequences were rare.

Produced via immunoSEQ multiplex PCR; TCRdb's table is partial and in-frame only. Among approximately 160,000 clones listed, approximately 89% were seen once. The germline V and J ends were trimmed by 5 bases and 3 bases, with 13 bases remaining between them. The CDR3 is 14 amino acids. The germline V gene encodes CDR1 MGHDK and CDR2 SYGVNS. The donors were part of the validation cohort, which consisted of 120 subjects and was separate from the first cohort of about 650 subjects. This TCR was sampled from a young woman in good health and CMV-seropositive. This sequence joins TRBV25-1 and TRBJ1-2; D not resolved. Sequencing input: PBMCs. The CDR3 region is CASSPHFVYYGYTF. CDR3 coding DNA: TGTGCCAGCAGTCCCCACTTCGTGTACTATGGCTACACCTTC.